The rows below give T cell receptor beta chains drawn from one sample of a study of spatial heterogeneity in lung cancer. TCRdb re-called the 5' RACE reads through MiXCR, storing one row per CDR3 protein. Of over 45,000 distinct CDR3 sequences listed, over 4.5% are singletons. The material was PBMCs, obtained at surgery. The source of these receptors is a male donor with early-stage non-small cell lung cancer. Each CDR3 is given with its conserved first and last residue. A D gene is named only where the DNA matches it firmly. The size field is filled for only some rows; it gives once, few, many or a size class.

size: many
J: TRBJ2-1
V: TRBV2
D: TRBD2
DNA: TGTGCCAGCAGTGAATCTAGCGGGAGGGGCAATGAGCAGTTCTTC
CDR3: CASSESSGRGNEQFF

size: many
J: TRBJ1-4
V: TRBV7-9
D: TRBD1
DNA: TGTGCCAGCAGCCCGACAGGGGGCTATGCAACTAATGAAAAACTGTTTTTT
CDR3: CASSPTGGYATNEKLFF

size: -
J: TRBJ1-1
V: TRBV10-3
D: TRBD1
DNA: TGTGCCATCAGTGAGTCAGGGGGCAGCGCTGAAGCTTTCTTT
CDR3: CAISESGGSAEAFF

size: many
J: TRBJ2-7
V: TRBV20-1
D: TRBD1
DNA: TGCAGTGCTAGTCAACCGGGACAGGGTGGCGAGCAGTACTTC
CDR3: CSASQPGQGGEQYF

size: many
J: TRBJ2-6
V: TRBV29-1
D: -
DNA: TGCAGCGTGGCAGGGTCTGGGGCCAACGTCCTGACTTTC
CDR3: CSVAGSGANVLTF

size: many
J: TRBJ1-2
V: TRBV20-1
D: TRBD1
DNA: TGCAGTGCTAGGGAACCGGGACAGGCGATGAACTATGGCTACACCTTC
CDR3: CSAREPGQAMNYGYTF

size: many
J: TRBJ2-1
V: TRBV10-3
D: TRBD2
DNA: TGTGCCATCAGCTCTCTAATTGGCGGGAGCCGGGATGAGCAGTTCTTC
CDR3: CAISSLIGGSRDEQFF

size: many
J: TRBJ1-2
V: TRBV20-1
D: TRBD1
DNA: TGCAGTGCTAGAGACAAGGACAGGGTGTATGATGGCTACACCTTC
CDR3: CSARDKDRVYDGYTF

size: many
J: TRBJ1-6
V: TRBV7-8
D: -
DNA: TGTGCCAGCAGCTTCCGTCCAGGGAGTAATTCACCCCTCCACTTT
CDR3: CASSFRPGSNSPLHF

size: many
J: TRBJ2-1
V: TRBV5-1
D: -
DNA: TGCGCCAGCAGCTTGGCTCGCCGAGGGGCATACAATGAGCAGTTCTTC
CDR3: CASSLARRGAYNEQFF

size: many
J: TRBJ2-1
V: TRBV7-9
D: TRBD2
DNA: TGTGCCAGCAGCCAAAGCGGGATTATCAATGAGCAGTTCTTC
CDR3: CASSQSGIINEQFF

size: many
J: TRBJ2-3
V: TRBV6-6
D: -
DNA: TGTGCCAGCAGTTACGGGGACGCTAGCACAGATACGCAGTATTTT
CDR3: CASSYGDASTDTQYF

size: many
J: TRBJ1-1
V: TRBV7-9
D: -
DNA: TGTGCCAGCAGCGCCGACCTTATGAACACTGAAGCTTTCTTT
CDR3: CASSADLMNTEAFF

size: few
J: TRBJ2-5
V: TRBV7-6
D: TRBD2
DNA: TGTGCCAGCAGCTCCGGACTAGCGGGAGTGAGAGAGACCCAGTACTTC
CDR3: CASSSGLAGVRETQYF

size: -
J: TRBJ2-7
V: TRBV20-1
D: TRBD2
DNA: TGCAGTGCTAGAGGCAGCGGGAGGCTTTCTCCCGAGCAGTACTTC
CDR3: CSARGSGRLSPEQYF

size: few
J: TRBJ2-5
V: TRBV6-4
D: -
DNA: TGTGTCAGCTGCGTCAAGCCACAGTACCAAGAGACCCAGTACTTC
CDR3: CVSCVKPQYQETQYF

size: many
J: TRBJ2-7
V: TRBV15
D: TRBD1
DNA: TGTGCCACCAGCAGCGACTGGGGACAGTTACTGTTGGAGCAGTACTTC
CDR3: CATSSDWGQLLLEQYF

size: many
J: TRBJ2-7
V: TRBV6-5
D: TRBD1
DNA: TGTGCCAGCAGTTACTCTACAGGGGCCTACGAGCAGTACTTC
CDR3: CASSYSTGAYEQYF

size: few
J: TRBJ2-3
V: TRBV18
D: -
DNA: TGTGCCAGCTCACCCGAGATTGAAGATACGCAGTATTTT
CDR3: CASSPEIEDTQYF

size: many
J: TRBJ2-1
V: TRBV25-1
D: TRBD1
DNA: TGTGCCAGCAGAGGACAGGGGGGAGGCGGTGAGCAGTTCTTC
CDR3: CASRGQGGGGEQFF

size: -
J: TRBJ2-7
V: TRBV5-1
D: TRBD2
DNA: TGCGCCAGCAGTTCCGGGACTAGCGGGAGCAATTGGAACGAGCAGTACTTC
CDR3: CASSSGTSGSNWNEQYF

size: many
J: TRBJ2-1
V: TRBV12-3/TRBV12-4
D: -
DNA: TGTGCCAGCAGTTTAGTTGGGGCAGCCTACAATGAGCAGTTCTTC
CDR3: CASSLVGAAYNEQFF

size: -
J: TRBJ2-7
V: TRBV7-9
D: -
DNA: TGTGCCAGCAGCTTAGCGCGAGACGAGCAGTACTTC
CDR3: CASSLARDEQYF

size: -
J: TRBJ1-5
V: TRBV5-1
D: TRBD1
DNA: TGCGCCAGCAGCTGGGACGGGACAGGGAATCAGCCCCAGCATTTT
CDR3: CASSWDGTGNQPQHF

size: many
J: TRBJ2-1
V: TRBV29-1
D: -
DNA: TGCAGCGTGATCCTGGAGAGTAGCTCCTACAATGAGCAGTTCTTC
CDR3: CSVILESSSYNEQFF

size: many
J: TRBJ1-2
V: TRBV28
D: -
DNA: TGTGCCAGCAGGGGCGCAGACTATGGCTACACCTTC
CDR3: CASRGADYGYTF

size: many
J: TRBJ2-7
V: TRBV20-1
D: TRBD2
DNA: TGCAGTGTACCGATAGGAGCGGGAGGTGGGGAGCAGTACTTC
CDR3: CSVPIGAGGGEQYF

size: many
J: TRBJ2-5
V: TRBV20-1
D: -
DNA: TGCAGTGCTGGGGGGACTGTGTACCAAGAGACCCAGTACTTC
CDR3: CSAGGTVYQETQYF

size: many
J: TRBJ2-7
V: TRBV2
D: TRBD1
DNA: TGTGCCAGCAGAGGGACAGGGTCGGTCCACGAGCAGTACTTC
CDR3: CASRGTGSVHEQYF

size: -
J: TRBJ2-1
V: TRBV21-1
D: -
DNA: TGTGCCAGCAGCGAAGGGCGGAACAGGGCAAACAATGAGCAGTTCTTC
CDR3: CASSEGRNRANNEQFF

size: -
J: TRBJ2-5
V: TRBV15
D: -
DNA: TGTGCCACCAGCCTTGGGGGGGGCGGAGGAGAGACCCAGTACTTC
CDR3: CATSLGGGGGETQYF

size: many
J: TRBJ1-5
V: TRBV7-9
D: -
DNA: TGTGCCAGCAGCTTGACAATGGGTCAGCCCCAGCATTTT
CDR3: CASSLTMGQPQHF

size: many
J: TRBJ1-3
V: TRBV5-1
D: -
DNA: TGCGCCAGCAGCGAGGGACCTGGAAACACCATATATTTT
CDR3: CASSEGPGNTIYF

size: many
J: TRBJ2-2
V: TRBV20-1
D: -
DNA: TGCAGTGTTTCCGGGACACGGGACACCGGGGAGCTGTTTTTT
CDR3: CSVSGTRDTGELFF

size: many
J: TRBJ2-1
V: TRBV3-1
D: -
DNA: TGTGCCAGCAGCCTTTACAATGAGCAGTTCTTC
CDR3: CASSLYNEQFF

size: many
J: TRBJ2-1
V: TRBV4-3
D: TRBD2
DNA: TGCGCCAGCAGCCAAGTCAACGCGGGGGGCTACAATGAGCAGTTCTTC
CDR3: CASSQVNAGGYNEQFF

size: -
J: TRBJ1-1
V: TRBV29-1
D: -
DNA: TGCAGCGTGTACAGGCCGCAGGCGGCTGAAGCTTTCTTT
CDR3: CSVYRPQAAEAFF

size: many
J: TRBJ2-5
V: TRBV29-1
D: TRBD1
DNA: TGCAGCGTCGTTGGACAGGGGGGAGAGACCCAGTACTTC
CDR3: CSVVGQGGETQYF

size: many
J: TRBJ1-2
V: TRBV6-1
D: -
DNA: TGTGCCAGCAACCAGCAGGGGCCTAACTATGGCTACACCTTC
CDR3: CASNQQGPNYGYTF

size: many
J: TRBJ2-2
V: TRBV5-1
D: -
DNA: TGCGCCAGCAGCCCACAGGGTCCCGGGGAGCTGTTTTTT
CDR3: CASSPQGPGELFF

size: many
J: TRBJ2-5
V: TRBV10-3
D: -
DNA: TGTGCCATCAGTGAGTCGATTCACCAAGAGACCCAGTACTTC
CDR3: CAISESIHQETQYF

size: -
J: TRBJ2-7
V: TRBV9
D: TRBD1
DNA: TGTGCCAGCAGCCCCGGACAGGGCGAGCAGTACTTC
CDR3: CASSPGQGEQYF

size: many
J: TRBJ2-1
V: TRBV9
D: -
DNA: TGTGCCAGCAGCGTAGGCATAGCAGACAGATACAATGAGCAGTTCTTC
CDR3: CASSVGIADRYNEQFF

size: many
J: TRBJ2-7
V: TRBV10-3
D: TRBD1
DNA: TGTGCCATCAGCCAGAGGGACAGGGAGAACGAGCAGTACTTC
CDR3: CAISQRDRENEQYF

size: many
J: TRBJ1-5
V: TRBV25-1
D: -
DNA: TGTGCCAGTGGTGGCCAGGAGAATCAGCCCCAGCATTTT
CDR3: CASGGQENQPQHF

size: -
J: TRBJ1-4
V: TRBV12-5
D: TRBD1
DNA: TGTGCTAGTGGTCGCGGGGACAGCCCTAATGAAAAACTGTTTTTT
CDR3: CASGRGDSPNEKLFF

size: -
J: TRBJ2-3
V: TRBV29-1
D: -
DNA: TGCAGCGTTCCGTGGGGAGATACGCAGTATTTT
CDR3: CSVPWGDTQYF

size: few
J: TRBJ2-2
V: TRBV5-1
D: -
DNA: TGCGCCAGCAGCTTGGTAGCGGACACCGGGGAGCTGTTTTTT
CDR3: CASSLVADTGELFF

size: few
J: TRBJ2-5
V: TRBV5-4
D: -
DNA: TGTGCCAGCAGCTTGGGGAGGGATGAGACCCAGTACTTC
CDR3: CASSLGRDETQYF

size: many
J: TRBJ2-1
V: TRBV18
D: -
DNA: TGTGCCAGCTCACCGGCGGTGCCCCCCTACAATGAGCAGTTCTTC
CDR3: CASSPAVPPYNEQFF

size: many
J: TRBJ2-3
V: TRBV10-3
D: -
DNA: TGTGCCATCAGTGGTGAGGGAGACCTTACAGATACGCAGTATTTT
CDR3: CAISGEGDLTDTQYF

size: many
J: TRBJ2-4
V: TRBV27
D: TRBD1
DNA: TGTGCCAGCAGTTACTCCCCCGGGACAGGTCTCATTCAGTACTTC
CDR3: CASSYSPGTGLIQYF

size: many
J: TRBJ2-3
V: TRBV20-1
D: -
DNA: TGCAGTGCTAGTGGGACTGACGGTATCGATACGCAGTATTTT
CDR3: CSASGTDGIDTQYF

size: many
J: TRBJ1-1
V: TRBV19
D: TRBD1
DNA: TGTGCCAGTAGTACCCAGGGCAGGGGGCAAGCTTTCTTT
CDR3: CASSTQGRGQAFF

size: many
J: TRBJ1-5
V: TRBV6-1
D: TRBD1
DNA: TGTGCCAGCGGGACAGGCCTTAATCAGCCCCAGCATTTT
CDR3: CASGTGLNQPQHF

size: many
J: TRBJ2-3
V: TRBV5-4
D: -
DNA: TGTGCCAGCAGCTTGGGGATTGGCGTGGAGGGTACAGATACGCAGTATTTT
CDR3: CASSLGIGVEGTDTQYF

size: many
J: TRBJ2-7
V: TRBV4-3
D: TRBD1
DNA: TGCGCCAGCAGCCAAGATCGAGGGGGCGGTTACGAGCAGTACTTC
CDR3: CASSQDRGGGYEQYF

size: many
J: TRBJ2-2
V: TRBV11-2
D: -
DNA: TGTGCCAGCAGCTTACTGGGAGCCCCGGGGGAGCTGTTTTTT
CDR3: CASSLLGAPGELFF

size: many
J: TRBJ1-1
V: TRBV27
D: TRBD1
DNA: TGTGCCAGCCACTCCAGGGGGTTGAACACTGAAGCTTTCTTT
CDR3: CASHSRGLNTEAFF

size: many
J: TRBJ2-1
V: TRBV5-1
D: -
DNA: TGCGCCAGCAGCTCCGGATGGACCGACAATGAGCAGTTCTTC
CDR3: CASSSGWTDNEQFF